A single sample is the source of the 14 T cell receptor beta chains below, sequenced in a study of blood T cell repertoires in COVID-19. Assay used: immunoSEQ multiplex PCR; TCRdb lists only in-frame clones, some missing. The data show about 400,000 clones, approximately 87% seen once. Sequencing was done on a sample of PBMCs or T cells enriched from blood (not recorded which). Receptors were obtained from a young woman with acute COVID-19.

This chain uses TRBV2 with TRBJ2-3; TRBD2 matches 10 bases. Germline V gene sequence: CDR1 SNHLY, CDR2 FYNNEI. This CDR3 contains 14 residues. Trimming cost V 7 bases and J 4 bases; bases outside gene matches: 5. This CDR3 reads CASNSGGSADTQYF. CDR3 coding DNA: TGTGCCAGCAATAGCGGGGGGTCGGCAGATACGCAGTATTTT.

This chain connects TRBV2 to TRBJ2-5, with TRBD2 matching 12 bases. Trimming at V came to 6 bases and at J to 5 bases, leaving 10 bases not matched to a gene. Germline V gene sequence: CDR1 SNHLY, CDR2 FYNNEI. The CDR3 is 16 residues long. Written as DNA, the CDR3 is TGTGCCAGCAGGGATATACTAGCGGGAGGAGGGGAGACCCAGTACTTC. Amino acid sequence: CASRDILAGGGETQYF.

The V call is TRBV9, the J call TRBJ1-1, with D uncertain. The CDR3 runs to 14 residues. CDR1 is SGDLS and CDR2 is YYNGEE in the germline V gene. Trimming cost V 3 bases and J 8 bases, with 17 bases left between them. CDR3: CASSDSAGLAEAFF. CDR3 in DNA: TGTGCCAGCAGCGACAGCGCGGGCCTCGCGGAAGCTTTCTTT.

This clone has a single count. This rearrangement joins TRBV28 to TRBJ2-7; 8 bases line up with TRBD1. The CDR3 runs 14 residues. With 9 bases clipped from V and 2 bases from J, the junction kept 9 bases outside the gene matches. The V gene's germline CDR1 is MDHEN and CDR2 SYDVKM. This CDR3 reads CASGRGQAAYEQYF. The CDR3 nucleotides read TGTGCCAGTGGACGGGGACAGGCCGCCTACGAGCAGTACTTC.

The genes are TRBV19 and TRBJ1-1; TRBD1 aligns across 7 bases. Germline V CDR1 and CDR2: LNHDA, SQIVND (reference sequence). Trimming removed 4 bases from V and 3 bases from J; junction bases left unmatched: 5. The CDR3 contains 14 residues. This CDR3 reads CASSTTGWDTEAFF. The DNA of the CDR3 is TGTGCCAGTAGTACGACAGGGTGGGACACTGAAGCTTTCTTT. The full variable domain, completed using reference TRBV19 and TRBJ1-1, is DGGITQSPKYLFRKEGQNVTLSCEQNLNHDAMYWYRQDPGQGLRLIYYSQIVNDFQKGDIAEGYSVSREKKESFPLTVTSAQKNPTAFYLCASSTTGWDTEAFFGQGTRLTVV.

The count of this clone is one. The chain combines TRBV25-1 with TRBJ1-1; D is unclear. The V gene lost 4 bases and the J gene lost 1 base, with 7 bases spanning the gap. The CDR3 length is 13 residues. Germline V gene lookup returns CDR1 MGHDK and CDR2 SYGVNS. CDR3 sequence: CASSVGWNTEAFF. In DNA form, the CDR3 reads TGTGCCAGCAGTGTCGGGTGGAACACTGAAGCTTTCTTT.

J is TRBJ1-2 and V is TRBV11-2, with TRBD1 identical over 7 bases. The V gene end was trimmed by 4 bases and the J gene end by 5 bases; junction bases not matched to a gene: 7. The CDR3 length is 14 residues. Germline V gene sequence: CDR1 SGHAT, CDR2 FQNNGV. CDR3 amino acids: CASSYAGGNYGYTF. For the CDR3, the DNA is TGTGCCAGCAGCTACGCAGGGGGAAATTATGGCTACACCTTC. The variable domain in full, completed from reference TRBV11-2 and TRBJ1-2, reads EAGVAQSPRYKIIEKRQSVAFWCNPISGHATLYWYQQILGQGPKLLIQFQNNGVVDDSQLPKDRFSAERLKGVDSTLKIQPAKLEDSAVYLCASSYAGGNYGYTFGSGTRLTVV.

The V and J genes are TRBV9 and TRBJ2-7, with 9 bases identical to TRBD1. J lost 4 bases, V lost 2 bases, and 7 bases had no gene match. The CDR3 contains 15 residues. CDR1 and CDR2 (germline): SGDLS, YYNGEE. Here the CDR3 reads CASSVGTGGGYEQYF. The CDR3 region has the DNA TGTGCCAGCAGCGTTGGAACAGGGGGCGGGTACGAGCAGTACTTC.

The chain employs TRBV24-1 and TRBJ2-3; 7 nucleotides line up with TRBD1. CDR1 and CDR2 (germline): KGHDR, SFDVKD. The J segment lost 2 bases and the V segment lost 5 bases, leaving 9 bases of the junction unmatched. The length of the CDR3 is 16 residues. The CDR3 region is CATSGRGQTLTDTQYF. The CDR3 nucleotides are TGTGCCACCAGTGGCCGGGGACAGACACTCACAGATACGCAGTATTTT.

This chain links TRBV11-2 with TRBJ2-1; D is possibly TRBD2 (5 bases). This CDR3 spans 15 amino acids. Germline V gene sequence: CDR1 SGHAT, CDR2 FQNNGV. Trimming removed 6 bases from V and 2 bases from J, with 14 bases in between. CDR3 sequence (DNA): TGTGCCAGCAGGCCCGGGAAGCGACCCTACAATGAGCAGTTCTTC. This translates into CASRPGKRPYNEQFF.

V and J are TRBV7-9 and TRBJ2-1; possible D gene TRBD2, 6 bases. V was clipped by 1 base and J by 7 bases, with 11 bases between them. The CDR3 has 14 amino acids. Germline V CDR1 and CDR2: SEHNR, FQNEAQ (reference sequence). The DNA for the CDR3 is TGTGCCAGCAGCTTAGATAGCGGAGGGAATGAGCAGTTCTTC. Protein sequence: CASSLDSGGNEQFF.

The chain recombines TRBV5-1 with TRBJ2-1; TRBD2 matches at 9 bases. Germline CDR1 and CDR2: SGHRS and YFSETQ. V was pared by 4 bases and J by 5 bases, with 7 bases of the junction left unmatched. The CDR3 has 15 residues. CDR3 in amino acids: CASSGGTSPDNEQFF. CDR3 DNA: TGCGCCAGCAGCGGGGGGACTAGCCCTGACAATGAGCAGTTCTTC.

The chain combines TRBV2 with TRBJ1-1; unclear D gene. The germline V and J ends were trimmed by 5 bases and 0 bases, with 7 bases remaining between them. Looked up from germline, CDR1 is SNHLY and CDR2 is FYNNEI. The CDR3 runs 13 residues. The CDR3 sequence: CASSTDLNTEAFF. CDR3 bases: TGTGCCAGCAGTACAGACCTGAACACTGAAGCTTTCTTT.

CDR3: CASSFQEAGGTEAFF. CDR3 nucleotide sequence: TGTGCCAGCAGCTTCCAAGAAGCCGGGGGAACTGAAGCTTTCTTT. The chain uses TRBV7-8 and TRBJ1-1, with D perhaps matching TRBD1 (5 bases). Germline CDR1 is SGHVS and CDR2 is FQNEAQ. Trimming pared 3 bases from V and 5 bases from J, leaving 16 bases between. The CDR3 totals 15 residues.